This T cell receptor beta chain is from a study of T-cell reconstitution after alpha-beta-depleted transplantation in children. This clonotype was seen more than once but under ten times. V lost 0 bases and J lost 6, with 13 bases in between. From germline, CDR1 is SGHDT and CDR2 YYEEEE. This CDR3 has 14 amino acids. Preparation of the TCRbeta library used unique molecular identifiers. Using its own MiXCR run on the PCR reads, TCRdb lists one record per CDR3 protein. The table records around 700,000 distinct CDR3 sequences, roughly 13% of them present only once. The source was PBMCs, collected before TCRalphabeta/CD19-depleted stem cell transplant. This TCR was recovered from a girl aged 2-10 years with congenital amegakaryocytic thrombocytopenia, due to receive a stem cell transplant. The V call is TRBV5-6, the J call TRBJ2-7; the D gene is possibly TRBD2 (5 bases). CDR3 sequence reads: CASSLGVGVAEQYF. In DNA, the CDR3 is TGTGCCAGCAGCTTGGGGGTGGGAGTCGCCGAGCAGTACTTC.